One sample yielded the 14 T cell receptor beta chains listed below, sequenced in a study of T cells after yellow fever vaccination (dated by TCRdb to about 2019). The library was produced with 5' RACE. The sample was run on an Illumina HiSeq 2500. TCRdb's own reprocessing of the public reads used fastp at Q25 and MiXCR and kept productive beta chains. Rows matching on CDR3 protein sequence are summarized as one entry with the most common DNA and genes. The sample table lists some 500,000 distinct CDR3 sequences, about 13% of them with a count of one. About 14% of the sample rests with the top ten. In the paper's terms, the treatment or condition label means: live attenuated yellow fever vaccine strain. Sequencing used PBMCs, obtained on the day of the yellow fever booster vaccination. The receptors shown here come from a man under 40 who received the YFV17D yellow fever vaccine.

The chain has TRBV20-1 and TRBJ1-4, with 7 bases identical to TRBD1. V was clipped by 1 base and J by 5 bases; unmatched bases: 13. Looked up from germline, CDR1 is DFQATT and CDR2 is SNEGSKA (reference sequence). This CDR3 has 17 amino acids. The CDR3 sequence is CSARGYNRQGLNEKLFF. DNA for the CDR3: TGCAGTGCTAGAGGCTATAACAGACAGGGTCTGAATGAAAAACTGTTTTTT.

This chain connects TRBV6-5 to TRBJ1-1; 8 nucleotides line up with TRBD1. The ends lost 4 bases at V and 0 bases at J; junction bases unmatched: 7. The germline CDR1 and CDR2 sequences are MNHEY and SVGAGI. This CDR3 comprises 16 residues. CDR3 residues: CASSSGQGAMNTEAFF. As DNA, the CDR3 is TGTGCCAGCAGTTCCGGACAGGGTGCCATGAACACTGAAGCTTTCTTT.

The chain joins TRBV20-1 to TRBJ2-2; D gene unclear. V was trimmed by 8 bases and J by 0 bases, leaving 7 bases between them. This CDR3 region has 12 residues. The germline CDR1 and CDR2 sequences are DFQATT and SNEGSKA (reference sequence). The DNA for the CDR3 is TGCAGTCGGCGAGCGAACACCGGGGAGCTGTTTTTT. It encodes CSRRANTGELFF.

The V call is TRBV27, the J call TRBJ2-3; possibly TRBD2 for D (6 bases). Trimming pared 4 bases from V and 3 bases from J, leaving 14 bases between. The CDR3 spans 15 residues. CDR1 and CDR2 from the germline V gene are MNHEY and SMNVEV (reference sequence). CDR3 residues: CASSWRLGPTDTQYF. CDR3 DNA: TGTGCCAGCAGTTGGAGACTAGGACCTACAGATACGCAGTATTTT.

This clonotype was seen more than once but under ten times. This chain connects TRBV5-6 to TRBJ2-2; 9 bases are shared with TRBD1. CDR1 is SGHDT, CDR2 YYEEEE, per germline. The V segment lost 1 base and the J segment 2 bases; nucleotides outside the gene matches: 3. CDR3 length: 16 residues. The CDR3 reads CASSLTGQGNTGELFF. The CDR3 nucleotides are TGTGCCAGCAGCTTGACGGGACAGGGAAACACCGGGGAGCTGTTTTTT.

In its sample, this clonotype was seen a few times. The chain has TRBV5-1 and TRBJ1-4; D might be TRBD1 (5 bases). Trimming shortened V by 7 bases and J by 4 bases, and 17 bases separated the two germline ends. CDR1 SGHRS and CDR2 YFSETQ come from the germline V gene. The CDR3 is 15 amino acids. CDR3 sequence (DNA): TGCGCCAGCGGGGCCGGTGGAACGATTAATGAAAAACTGTTTTTT. Protein sequence: CASGAGGTINEKLFF. The whole variable domain, remainder taken from reference TRBV5-1 and TRBJ1-4, is KAGVTQTPRYLIKTRGQQVTLSCSPISGHRSVSWYQQTPGQGLQFLFEYFSETQRNKGNFPGRFSGRQFSNSRSEMNVSTLELGDSALYLCASGAGGTINEKLFFGSGTQLSVL.

This clonotype has only a few counts. The chain recombines TRBV9 with TRBJ2-1; 9 nucleotides agree with TRBD2. The V and J ends lost 4 bases and 4 bases, in that order; junction bases with no gene match: 9. Germline V gives CDR1 SGDLS, CDR2 YYNGEE. This CDR3 spans 16 amino acids. CDR3 residues: CASSMTGTSKYNEQFF. In DNA form, the CDR3 reads TGTGCCAGCAGCATGACCGGGACTAGCAAATACAATGAGCAGTTCTTC. Supplemented by reference TRBV9 and TRBJ2-1, the full variable domain reads DSGVTQTPKHLITATGQRVTLRCSPRSGDLSVYWYQQSLDQGLQFLIQYYNGEERAKGNILERFSAQQFPDLHSELNLSSLELGDSALYFCASSMTGTSKYNEQFFGPGTRLTVL.

Only a few counts were recorded for this clonotype. The gene calls are TRBV20-1 and TRBJ2-5, with 7 nucleotides matching TRBD2. V shed 4 bases and J 4 bases; nucleotides not matched to a gene: 3. There are 12 residues in the CDR3. Germline V gives CDR1 DFQATT, CDR2 SNEGSKA (reference sequence). The CDR3 spells CSAKPGGETQYF. The CDR3 DNA is TGCAGTGCTAAACCGGGGGGAGAGACCCAGTACTTC.

There are a few counts of this clonotype. The chain employs TRBV20-1 and TRBJ2-5; TRBD2 aligns across 7 bases. Germline V gene data show CDR1 as DFQATT and CDR2 as SNEGSKA (reference sequence). CDR3 length equals 15 residues. With V trimmed by 4 bases and J by 5 bases, 13 bases remained unmatched. CDR3 in DNA: TGCAGTGCTACCGGTCTGGCGGGGGAGGGGGAGACCCAGTACTTC. This codes for CSATGLAGEGETQYF.

This clonotype was observed a handful of times. This chain connects TRBV20-1 to TRBJ1-2; weak D call: TRBD1 (6 bases). Germline assignment: CDR1 DFQATT and CDR2 SNEGSKA (reference sequence). V was trimmed by 3 bases and J by 6 bases, leaving 14 bases between them. The CDR3 extends over 13 amino acids. DNA for the CDR3: TGCAGTGCTAGGTATCCAGGGGCCAATGGCTACACCTTC. Translated, it gives CSARYPGANGYTF.

The rearrangement uses TRBV27 and TRBJ1-6; 7 nucleotides align to TRBD1. Germline V lookup: CDR1 MNHEY, CDR2 SMNVEV (reference sequence). This CDR3 contains 17 residues. V dropped 2 bases and J dropped 7; count of bases not matched to a gene: 11. The CDR3 DNA reads as TGTGCCAGCAGTTTAGGAGGGACCGGGACAGCGAATTCACCCCTCCACTTT. This sequence encodes CASSLGGTGTANSPLHF.

The V gene is TRBV12-3 or TRBV12-4, the J gene TRBJ2-5; 10 nucleotides align to TRBD1. CDR3 length: 15 amino acids. J was trimmed by 2 bases and V by 6 bases; bases with no gene match: 6. The CDR3 reads CASRPGTGDQETQYF. The CDR3 coding sequence is TGTGCCAGCAGACCCGGGACAGGGGATCAAGAGACCCAGTACTTC.

V and J are TRBV28 and TRBJ2-3; 10 nucleotides align to TRBD2. The CDR3 consists of 16 residues. V lost 7 bases and J lost 6; bases outside the gene matches: 13. Germline V gene data show CDR1 as MDHEN and CDR2 as SYDVKM. This CDR3 is CASKSPLAGFGDTQYF. The CDR3 DNA reads TGTGCCAGCAAAAGCCCACTAGCGGGGTTTGGGGATACGCAGTATTTT.

V gene TRBV10-2 combines with J gene TRBJ2-1; no clear D gene. V lost 3 bases and J lost 8, with 14 bases in between. CDR3 size: 14 residues. Germline loops: CDR1 WSHSY, CDR2 SAAADI. The CDR3 DNA is TGCGCCAGCAGTGAAACTCCCCAACTGCATGAGCAGTTCTTC. Protein sequence: CASSETPQLHEQFF.